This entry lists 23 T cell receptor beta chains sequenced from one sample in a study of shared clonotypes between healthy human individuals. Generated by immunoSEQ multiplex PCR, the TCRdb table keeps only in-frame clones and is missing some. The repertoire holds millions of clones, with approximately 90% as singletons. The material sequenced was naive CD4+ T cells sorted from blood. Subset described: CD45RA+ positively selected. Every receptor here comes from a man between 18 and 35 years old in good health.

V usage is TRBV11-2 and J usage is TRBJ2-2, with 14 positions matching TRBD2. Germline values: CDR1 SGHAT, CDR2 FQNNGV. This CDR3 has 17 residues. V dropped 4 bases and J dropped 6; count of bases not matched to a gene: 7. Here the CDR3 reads CASSYPPGLAGAGELFF. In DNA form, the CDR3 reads TGTGCCAGCAGCTACCCCCCGGGACTAGCGGGAGCCGGGGAGCTGTTTTTT.

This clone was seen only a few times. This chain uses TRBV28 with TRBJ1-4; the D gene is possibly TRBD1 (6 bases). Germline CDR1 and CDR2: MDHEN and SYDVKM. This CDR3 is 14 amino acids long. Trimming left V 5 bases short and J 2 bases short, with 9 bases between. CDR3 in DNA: TGTGCCAGCAGTACGGACAGTACTAATGAAAAACTGTTTTTT. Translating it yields CASSTDSTNEKLFF.

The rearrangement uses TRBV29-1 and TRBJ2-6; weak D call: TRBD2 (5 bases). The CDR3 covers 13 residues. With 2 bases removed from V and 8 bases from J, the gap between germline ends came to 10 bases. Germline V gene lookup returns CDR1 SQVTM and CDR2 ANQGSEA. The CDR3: CSVEPGGSNVLTF. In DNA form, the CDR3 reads TGCAGCGTTGAACCCGGCGGGTCCAACGTCCTGACTTTC.

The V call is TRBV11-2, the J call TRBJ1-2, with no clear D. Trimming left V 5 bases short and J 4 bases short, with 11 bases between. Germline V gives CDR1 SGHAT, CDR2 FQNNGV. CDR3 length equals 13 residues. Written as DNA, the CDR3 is TGTGCCAGCAGCCCGGAGAACAGCTATGGCTACACCTTC. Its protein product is CASSPENSYGYTF. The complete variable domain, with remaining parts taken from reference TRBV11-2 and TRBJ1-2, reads EAGVAQSPRYKIIEKRQSVAFWCNPISGHATLYWYQQILGQGPKLLIQFQNNGVVDDSQLPKDRFSAERLKGVDSTLKIQPAKLEDSAVYLCASSPENSYGYTFGSGTRLTVV.

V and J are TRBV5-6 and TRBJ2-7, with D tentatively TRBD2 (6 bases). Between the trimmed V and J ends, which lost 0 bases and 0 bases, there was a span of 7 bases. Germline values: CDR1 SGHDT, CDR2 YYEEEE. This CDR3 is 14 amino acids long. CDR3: CASSLAGLSYEQYF. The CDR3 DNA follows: TGTGCCAGCAGCTTGGCGGGACTCTCCTACGAGCAGTACTTC.

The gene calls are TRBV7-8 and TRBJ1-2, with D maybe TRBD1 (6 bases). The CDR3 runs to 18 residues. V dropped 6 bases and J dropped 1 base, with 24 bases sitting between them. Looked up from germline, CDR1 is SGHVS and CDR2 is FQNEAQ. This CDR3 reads CASRKQRTATASNYGYTF. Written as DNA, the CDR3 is TGTGCCAGCAGGAAACAGAGGACAGCCACTGCAAGTAACTATGGCTACACCTTC.

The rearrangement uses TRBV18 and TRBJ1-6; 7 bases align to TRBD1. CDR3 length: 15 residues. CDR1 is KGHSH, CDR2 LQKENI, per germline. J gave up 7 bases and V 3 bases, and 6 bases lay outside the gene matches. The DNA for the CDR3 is TGTGCCAGCTCACCTGAGGGGGCGCAAAATTCACCCCTCCACTTT. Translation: CASSPEGAQNSPLHF.

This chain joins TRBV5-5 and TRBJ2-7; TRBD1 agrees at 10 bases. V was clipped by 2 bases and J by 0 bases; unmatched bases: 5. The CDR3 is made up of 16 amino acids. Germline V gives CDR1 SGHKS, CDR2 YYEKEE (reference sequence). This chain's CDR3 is CASSLSGQGISYEQYF. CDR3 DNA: TGTGCCAGCAGCTTATCGGGACAGGGGATCTCCTACGAGCAGTACTTC.

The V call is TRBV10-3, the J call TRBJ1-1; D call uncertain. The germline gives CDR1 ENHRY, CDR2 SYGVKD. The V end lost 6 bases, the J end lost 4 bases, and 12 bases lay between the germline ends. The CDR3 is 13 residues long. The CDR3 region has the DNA TGTGCCATCAGCGGGGTTATGGGCACTGAAGCTTTCTTT. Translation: CAISGVMGTEAFF.

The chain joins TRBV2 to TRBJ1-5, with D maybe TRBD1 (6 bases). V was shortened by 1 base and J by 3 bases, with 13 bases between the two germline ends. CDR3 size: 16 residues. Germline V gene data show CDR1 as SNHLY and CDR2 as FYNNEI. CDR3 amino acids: CASSEERPGANQPQHF. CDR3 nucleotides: TGTGCCAGCAGTGAAGAACGGCCAGGGGCCAATCAGCCCCAGCATTTT.

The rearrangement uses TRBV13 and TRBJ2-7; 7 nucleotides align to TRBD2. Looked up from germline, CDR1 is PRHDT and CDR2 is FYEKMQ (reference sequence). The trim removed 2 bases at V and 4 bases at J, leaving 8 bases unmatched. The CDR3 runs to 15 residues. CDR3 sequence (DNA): TGTGCCAGCAGCTTAATGCGGGAGAGAAGGTACGAGCAGTACTTC. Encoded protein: CASSLMRERRYEQYF.

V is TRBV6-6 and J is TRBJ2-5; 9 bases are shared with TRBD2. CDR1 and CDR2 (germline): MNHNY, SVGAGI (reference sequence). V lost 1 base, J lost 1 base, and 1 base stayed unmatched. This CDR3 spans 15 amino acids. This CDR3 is CASSYLAGAQETQYF. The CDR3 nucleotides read TGTGCCAGCAGTTACTTAGCGGGGGCCCAAGAGACCCAGTACTTC.

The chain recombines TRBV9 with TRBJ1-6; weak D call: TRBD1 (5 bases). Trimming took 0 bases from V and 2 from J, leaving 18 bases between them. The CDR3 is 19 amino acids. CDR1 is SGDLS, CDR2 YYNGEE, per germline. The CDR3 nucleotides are TGTGCCAGCAGCGTAGGTCCGGGGGAGGGGCGAGCCTATAATTCACCCCTCCACTTT. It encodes CASSVGPGEGRAYNSPLHF.

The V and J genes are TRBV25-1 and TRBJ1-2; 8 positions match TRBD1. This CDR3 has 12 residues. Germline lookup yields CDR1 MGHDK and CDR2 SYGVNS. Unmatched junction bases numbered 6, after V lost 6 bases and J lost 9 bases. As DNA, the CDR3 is TGTGCCAGCAGCGCACAGGGGGAGAGCTACACCTTC. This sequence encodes CASSAQGESYTF.

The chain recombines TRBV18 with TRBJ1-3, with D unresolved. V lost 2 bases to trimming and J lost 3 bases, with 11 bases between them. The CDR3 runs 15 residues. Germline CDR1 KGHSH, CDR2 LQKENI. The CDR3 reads CASSPGLTVGNTIYF. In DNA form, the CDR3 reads TGTGCCAGCTCACCAGGGTTGACGGTTGGAAACACCATATATTTT.

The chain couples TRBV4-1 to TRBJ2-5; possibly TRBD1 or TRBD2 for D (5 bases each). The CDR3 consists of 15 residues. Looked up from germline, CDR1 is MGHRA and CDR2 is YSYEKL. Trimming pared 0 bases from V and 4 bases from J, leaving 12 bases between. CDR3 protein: CASSQDGSGRETQYF. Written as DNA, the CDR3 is TGCGCCAGCAGCCAAGACGGTTCGGGGCGAGAGACCCAGTACTTC.

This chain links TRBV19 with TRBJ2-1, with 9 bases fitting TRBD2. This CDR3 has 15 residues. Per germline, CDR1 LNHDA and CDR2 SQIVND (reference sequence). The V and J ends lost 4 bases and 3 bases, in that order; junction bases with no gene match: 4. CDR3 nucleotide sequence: TGTGCCAGTAGTAGCCTTAGCGGGAGCTACAATGAGCAGTTCTTC. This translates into CASSSLSGSYNEQFF. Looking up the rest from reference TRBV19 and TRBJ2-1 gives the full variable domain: DGGITQSPKYLFRKEGQNVTLSCEQNLNHDAMYWYRQDPGQGLRLIYYSQIVNDFQKGDIAEGYSVSREKKESFPLTVTSAQKNPTAFYLCASSSLSGSYNEQFFGPGTRLTVL.

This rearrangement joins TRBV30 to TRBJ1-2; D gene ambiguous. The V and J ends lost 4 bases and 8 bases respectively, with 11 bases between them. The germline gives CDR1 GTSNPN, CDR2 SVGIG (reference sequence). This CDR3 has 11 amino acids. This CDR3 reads CAWMADRGYTF. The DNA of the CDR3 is TGTGCCTGGATGGCGGATCGGGGCTACACCTTC.

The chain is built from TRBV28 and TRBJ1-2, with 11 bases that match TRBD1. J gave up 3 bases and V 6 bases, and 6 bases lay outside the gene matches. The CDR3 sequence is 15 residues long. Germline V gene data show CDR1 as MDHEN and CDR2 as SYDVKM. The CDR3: CASRLPGQGDYGYTF. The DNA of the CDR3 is TGTGCCAGCAGACTACCGGGACAGGGGGACTATGGCTACACCTTC.

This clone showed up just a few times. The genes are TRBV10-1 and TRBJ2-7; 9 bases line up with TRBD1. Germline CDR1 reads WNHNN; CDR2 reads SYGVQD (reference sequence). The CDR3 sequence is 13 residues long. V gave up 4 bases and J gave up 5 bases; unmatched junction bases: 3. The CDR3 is CASSVTGGNEQYF. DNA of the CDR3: TGCGCCAGCAGTGTTACAGGGGGCAACGAGCAGTACTTC.

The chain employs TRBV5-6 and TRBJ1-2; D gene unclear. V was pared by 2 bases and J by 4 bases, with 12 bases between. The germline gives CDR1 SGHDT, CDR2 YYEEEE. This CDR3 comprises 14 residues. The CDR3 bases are TGTGCCAGCAGCTTTCGGGTAGTAGGCTATGGCTACACCTTC. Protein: CASSFRVVGYGYTF.

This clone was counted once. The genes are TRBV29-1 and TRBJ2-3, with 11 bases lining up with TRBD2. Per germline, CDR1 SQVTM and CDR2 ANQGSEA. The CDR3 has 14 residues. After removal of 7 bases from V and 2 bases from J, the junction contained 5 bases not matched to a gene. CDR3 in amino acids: CSADSGRATDTQYF. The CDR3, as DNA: TGCAGCGCCGATAGCGGGAGGGCCACAGATACGCAGTATTTT.

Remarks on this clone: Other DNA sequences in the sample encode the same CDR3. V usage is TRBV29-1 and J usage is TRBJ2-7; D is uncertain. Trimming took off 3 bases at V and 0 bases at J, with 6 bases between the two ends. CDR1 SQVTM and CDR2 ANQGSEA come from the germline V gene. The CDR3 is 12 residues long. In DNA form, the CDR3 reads TGCAGCGTTGAGGGCTCCTCCTACGAGCAGTACTTC. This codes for CSVEGSSYEQYF.